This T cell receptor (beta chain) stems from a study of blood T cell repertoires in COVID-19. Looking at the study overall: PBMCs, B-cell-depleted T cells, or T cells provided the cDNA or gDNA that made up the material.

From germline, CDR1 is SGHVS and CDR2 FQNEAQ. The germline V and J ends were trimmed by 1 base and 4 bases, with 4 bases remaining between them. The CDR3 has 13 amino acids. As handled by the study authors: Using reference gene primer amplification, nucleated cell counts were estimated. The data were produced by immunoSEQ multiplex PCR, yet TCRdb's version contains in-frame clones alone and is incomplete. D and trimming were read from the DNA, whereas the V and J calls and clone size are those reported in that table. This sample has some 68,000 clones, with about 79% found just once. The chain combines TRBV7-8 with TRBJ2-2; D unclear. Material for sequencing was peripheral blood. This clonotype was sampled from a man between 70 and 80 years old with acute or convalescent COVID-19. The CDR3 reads CASSLDSTGELFF. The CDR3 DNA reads TGTGCCAGCAGCTTAGACAGCACCGGGGAGCTGTTTTTT.